This T cell receptor beta chain was observed in a study of cytomegalovirus exposure and HLA in healthy donors. The CDR3 loop spans 14 amino acids. With V trimmed by 7 bases and J by 4 bases, 8 bases remained unmatched. The germline gives CDR1 ENHRY, CDR2 SYGVKD. Generated by immunoSEQ multiplex PCR, the TCRdb table keeps only in-frame clones and is missing some. The table records about 160,000 clones, approximately 89% of them present only once. The sequence came from a man aged 18 to 29 in good health and CMV-seropositive. J is TRBJ2-7 and V is TRBV10-3; TRBD1 aligns across 9 bases. Sequenced input: PBMCs. CDR3 sequence (DNA): TGTGCCATCAAGGGGGACAGGGAACAGTACGAGCAGTACTTC. It yields the protein CAIKGDREQYEQYF.